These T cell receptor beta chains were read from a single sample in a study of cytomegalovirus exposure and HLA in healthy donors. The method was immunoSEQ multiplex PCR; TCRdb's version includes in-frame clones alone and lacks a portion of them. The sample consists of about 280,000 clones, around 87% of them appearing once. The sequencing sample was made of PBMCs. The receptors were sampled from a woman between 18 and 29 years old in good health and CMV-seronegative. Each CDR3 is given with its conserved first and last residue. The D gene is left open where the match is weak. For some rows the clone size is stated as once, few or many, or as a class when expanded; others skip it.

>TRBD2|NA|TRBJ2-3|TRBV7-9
CASVSGLAGTDTQYF
TGTGCCAGCGTCTCCGGTCTAGCGGGCACAGATACGCAGTATTTT
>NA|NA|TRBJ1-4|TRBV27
CASTPRSQVRGINEKLFF
TGTGCCAGCACCCCTCGCTCACAGGTTCGAGGAATTAATGAAAAACTGTTTTTT
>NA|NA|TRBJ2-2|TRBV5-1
CASSLQGTGELFF
TGCGCCAGCAGCTTGCAGGGGACCGGGGAGCTGTTTTTT
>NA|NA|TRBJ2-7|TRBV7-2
CASSLESWETYEQYF
TGTGCCAGCAGCTTAGAGTCGTGGGAGACCTACGAGCAGTACTTC
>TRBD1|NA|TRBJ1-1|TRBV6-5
CASSFAGGAFF
TGTGCCAGCAGTTTCGCAGGGGGCGCTTTCTTT
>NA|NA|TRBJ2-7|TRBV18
CASTRGALTYEQYF
TGTGCCAGTACACGGGGGGCCCTTACCTACGAGCAGTACTTC
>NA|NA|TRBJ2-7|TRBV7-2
CASSLADSYEQYF
TGTGCCAGCAGCTTAGCCGACAGCTACGAGCAGTACTTC
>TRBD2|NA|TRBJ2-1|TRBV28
CASSIQREGHEQFF
TGTGCCAGCAGTATCCAGCGGGAGGGCCATGAGCAGTTCTTC
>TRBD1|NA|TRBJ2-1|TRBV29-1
CSALAQGASYNEQFF
TGCAGCGCCCTTGCCCAGGGGGCCTCCTACAATGAGCAGTTCTTC
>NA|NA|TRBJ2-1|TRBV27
CASSSLSVGSYNEQFF
TGTGCCAGCAGCTCCCTCAGCGTCGGCTCCTACAATGAGCAGTTCTTC
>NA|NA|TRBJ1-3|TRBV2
CASGRDFSGNTIYF
TGTGCCAGCGGGCGGGACTTCTCTGGAAACACCATATATTTT
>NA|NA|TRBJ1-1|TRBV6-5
CASSYSMLGAATEAFF
TGTGCCAGCAGTTACTCGATGTTGGGGGCGGCCACTGAAGCTTTCTTT
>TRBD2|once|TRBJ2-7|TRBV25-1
CASSERTSGSKSSYEQYF
TGTGCCAGCAGTGAAAGGACTAGCGGGTCGAAGAGCTCCTACGAGCAGTACTTC
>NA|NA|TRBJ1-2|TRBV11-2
CASSLDRGADYGYTF
TGTGCCAGCAGCTTAGACCGGGGGGCGGACTATGGCTACACCTTC
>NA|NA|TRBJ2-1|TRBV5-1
CASSQAGISSSYNEQFF
TGCGCCAGCAGCCAGGCGGGGATTTCGAGCTCCTACAATGAGCAGTTCTTC
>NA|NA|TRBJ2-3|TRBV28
CASSSPGITDTQYF
TGTGCCAGCAGTTCCCCGGGAATCACAGATACGCAGTATTTT
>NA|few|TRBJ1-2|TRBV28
CASSPPVPYGYTF
TGTGCCAGCAGTCCCCCTGTTCCCTATGGCTACACCTTC
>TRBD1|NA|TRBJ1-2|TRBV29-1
CSVDTGVYGYTF
TGCAGCGTAGATACAGGGGTTTATGGCTACACCTTC
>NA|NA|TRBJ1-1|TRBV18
CASSPPGRGNTEAFF
TGTGCCAGCTCACCGCCCGGGCGGGGGAACACTGAAGCTTTCTTT
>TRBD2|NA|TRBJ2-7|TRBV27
CASSRSGSFYEQYF
TGTGCCAGCAGCCGTAGCGGGAGCTTCTACGAGCAGTACTTC
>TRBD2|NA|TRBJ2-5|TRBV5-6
CASKRWGGSEETQYF
TGTGCCAGCAAGAGGTGGGGGGGTTCGGAAGAGACCCAGTACTTC
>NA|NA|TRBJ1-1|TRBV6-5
CASSFNTVPNTEAFF
TGTGCCAGCAGTTTCAATACAGTTCCGAACACTGAAGCTTTCTTT
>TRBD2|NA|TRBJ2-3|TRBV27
CASSLRRLAGADTQYF
TGTGCCAGCAGTTTAAGACGACTAGCGGGAGCAGATACGCAGTATTTT
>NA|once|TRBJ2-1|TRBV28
CASSLSLLATNEQFF
TGTGCCAGCAGTTTAAGCCTGCTAGCCACAAATGAGCAGTTCTTC
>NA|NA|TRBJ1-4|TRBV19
CASRRRDTDEKLFF
TGTGCCAGTCGTCGCCGGGATACGGATGAAAAACTGTTTTTT
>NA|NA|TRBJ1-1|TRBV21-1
CASAKGDCFTEAFF
TGTGCCAGCGCCAAGGGGGATTGTTTTACTGAAGCTTTCTTT
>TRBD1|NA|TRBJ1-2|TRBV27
CASRALTGGSGYTF
TGTGCCAGCAGAGCTCTCACAGGGGGCAGTGGCTACACCTTC
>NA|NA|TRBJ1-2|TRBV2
CASRPTGLDYGYTF
TGTGCCAGCAGACCCACAGGGCTTGACTATGGCTACACCTTC
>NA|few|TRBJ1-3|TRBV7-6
CASSPHLRGSSGNTIYF
TGTGCCAGCAGCCCGCACCTCCGGGGTAGCTCTGGAAACACCATATATTTT